This TCR beta chain was observed in a study of beta chain features in type 1 diabetes. General study points: Among all four CD4+ subsets, Type 1 diabetes patients had TCRB CDR3s that were moderately but significantly shorter. VDJ junctions from type 1 diabetes patients carried fewer insertions and larger deletions.

This CDR3 comprises 16 residues. CDR1 and CDR2 from the germline V gene are SGHAT and FQNNGV. V lost 4 bases to trimming and J lost 4 bases, with 18 bases between them. The authors reverse transcribed all of the isolated RNA, so sequencing captured expressed TCRB transcripts. Using immunoSEQ multiplex PCR, the repertoire was profiled, and TCRdb retains in-frame clones only, with some absent. The sample lists about 160,000 clones, 9% occurring once. This clone was found a few times. Its antigen is not known. Naive, central memory, regulatory and stem cell-like memory cells within the CD4+ compartment were sorted using CD45RO/CCR7/CD25/CD127/CD95/CD27.

The source is a young woman with type 1 diabetes. This chain joins TRBV11-2 and TRBJ2-3; D is unclear. Source material: central memory CD4+ T cells from blood. The chain's CDR3 is CASSSIRQARADTQYF. CDR3 sequence (DNA): TGTGCCAGCAGCTCGATCCGGCAGGCTCGCGCAGATACGCAGTATTTT.